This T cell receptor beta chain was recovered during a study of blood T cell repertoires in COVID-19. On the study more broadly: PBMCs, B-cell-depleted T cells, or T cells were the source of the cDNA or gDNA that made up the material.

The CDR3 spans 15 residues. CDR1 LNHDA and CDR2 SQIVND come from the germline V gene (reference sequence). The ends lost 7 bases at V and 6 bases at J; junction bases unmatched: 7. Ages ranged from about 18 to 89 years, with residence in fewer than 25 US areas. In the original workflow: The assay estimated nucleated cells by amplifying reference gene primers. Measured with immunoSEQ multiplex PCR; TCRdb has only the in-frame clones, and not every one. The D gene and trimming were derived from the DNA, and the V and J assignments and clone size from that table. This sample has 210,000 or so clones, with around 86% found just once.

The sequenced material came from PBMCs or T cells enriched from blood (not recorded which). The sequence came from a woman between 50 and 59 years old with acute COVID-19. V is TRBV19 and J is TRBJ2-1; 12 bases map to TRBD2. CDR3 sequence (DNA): TGTGCCAGTAAGCCTAGCGGGAGGGTGAGCAATGAGCAGTTCTTC. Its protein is CASKPSGRVSNEQFF. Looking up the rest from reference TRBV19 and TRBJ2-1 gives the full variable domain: DGGITQSPKYLFRKEGQNVTLSCEQNLNHDAMYWYRQDPGQGLRLIYYSQIVNDFQKGDIAEGYSVSREKKESFPLTVTSAQKNPTAFYLCASKPSGRVSNEQFFGPGTRLTVL.